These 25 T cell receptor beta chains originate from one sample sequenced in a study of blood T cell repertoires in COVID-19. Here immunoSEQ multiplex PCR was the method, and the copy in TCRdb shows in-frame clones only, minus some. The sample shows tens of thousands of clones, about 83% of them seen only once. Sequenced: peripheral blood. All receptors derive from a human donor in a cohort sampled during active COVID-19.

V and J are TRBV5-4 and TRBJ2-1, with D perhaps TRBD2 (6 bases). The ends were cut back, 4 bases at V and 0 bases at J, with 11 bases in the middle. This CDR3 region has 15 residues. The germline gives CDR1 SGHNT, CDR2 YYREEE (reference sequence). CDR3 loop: CASSEKTSSYNEQFF. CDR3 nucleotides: TGTGCCAGCAGCGAGAAGACTAGCTCCTACAATGAGCAGTTCTTC. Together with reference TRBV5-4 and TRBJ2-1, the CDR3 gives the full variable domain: ETGVTQSPTHLIKTRGQQVTLRCSSQSGHNTVSWYQQALGQGPQFIFQYYREEENGRGNFPPRFSGLQFPNYSSELNVNALELDDSALYLCASSEKTSSYNEQFFGPGTRLTVL.

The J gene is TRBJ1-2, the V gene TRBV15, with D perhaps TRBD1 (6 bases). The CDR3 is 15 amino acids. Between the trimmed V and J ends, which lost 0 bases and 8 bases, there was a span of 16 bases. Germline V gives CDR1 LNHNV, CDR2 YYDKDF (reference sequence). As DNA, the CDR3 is TGTGCCACCAGCAGAGATGGGGGCAGGAGGAACGGCTACACCTTC. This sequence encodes CATSRDGGRRNGYTF.

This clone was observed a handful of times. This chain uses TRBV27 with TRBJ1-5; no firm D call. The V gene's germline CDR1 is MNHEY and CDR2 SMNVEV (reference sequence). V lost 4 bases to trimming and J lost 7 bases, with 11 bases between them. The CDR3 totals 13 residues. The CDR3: CASSSQGRQPQHF. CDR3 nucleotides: TGTGCCAGCAGTTCCCAAGGGAGGCAGCCCCAGCATTTT.

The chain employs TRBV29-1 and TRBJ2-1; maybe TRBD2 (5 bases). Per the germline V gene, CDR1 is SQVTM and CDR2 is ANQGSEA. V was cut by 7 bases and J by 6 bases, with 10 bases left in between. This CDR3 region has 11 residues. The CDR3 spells CSESEANEQFF. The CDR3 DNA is TGCAGCGAATCGGAGGCCAATGAGCAGTTCTTC.

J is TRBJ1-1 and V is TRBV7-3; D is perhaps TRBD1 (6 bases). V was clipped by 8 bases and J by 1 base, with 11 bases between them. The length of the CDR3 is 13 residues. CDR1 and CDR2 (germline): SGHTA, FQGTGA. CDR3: CASGRGRNTEAFF. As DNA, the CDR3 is TGTGCCAGCGGCAGGGGTCGGAACACTGAAGCTTTCTTT.

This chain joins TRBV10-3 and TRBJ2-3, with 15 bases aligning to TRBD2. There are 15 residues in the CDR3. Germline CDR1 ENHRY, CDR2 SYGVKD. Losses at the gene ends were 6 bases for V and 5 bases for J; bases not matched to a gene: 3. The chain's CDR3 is CAIRGLAGGGDTQYF. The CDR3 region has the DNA TGTGCCATCAGGGGACTAGCGGGAGGTGGAGATACGCAGTATTTT.

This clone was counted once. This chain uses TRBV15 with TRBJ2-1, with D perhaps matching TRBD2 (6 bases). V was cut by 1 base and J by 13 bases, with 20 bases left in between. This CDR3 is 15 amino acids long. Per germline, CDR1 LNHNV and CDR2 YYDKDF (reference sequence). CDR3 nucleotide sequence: TGTGCCACCAGCAGAGCCGGCGTGGAGGGACGCCTCCAGTTCTTC. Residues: CATSRAGVEGRLQFF.

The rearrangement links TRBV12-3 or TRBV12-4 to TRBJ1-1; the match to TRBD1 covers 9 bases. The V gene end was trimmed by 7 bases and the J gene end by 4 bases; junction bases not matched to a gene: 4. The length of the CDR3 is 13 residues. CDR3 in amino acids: CASTPTGGTEAFF. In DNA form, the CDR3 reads TGTGCCAGCACCCCGACAGGGGGCACTGAAGCTTTCTTT.

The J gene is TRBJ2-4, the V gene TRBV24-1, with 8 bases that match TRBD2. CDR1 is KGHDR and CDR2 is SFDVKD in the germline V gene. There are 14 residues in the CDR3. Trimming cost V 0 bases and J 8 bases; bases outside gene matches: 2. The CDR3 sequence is CATSDLSGGDIQYF. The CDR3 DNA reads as TGTGCCACCAGTGATTTGTCCGGGGGGGACATTCAGTACTTC.

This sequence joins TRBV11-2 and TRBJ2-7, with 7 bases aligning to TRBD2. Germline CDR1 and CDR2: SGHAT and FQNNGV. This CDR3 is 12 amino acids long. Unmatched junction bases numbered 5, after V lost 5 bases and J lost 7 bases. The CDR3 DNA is TGTGCCAGCAGCCTCCCGGGAGGAGAGCAGTACTTC. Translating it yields CASSLPGGEQYF.

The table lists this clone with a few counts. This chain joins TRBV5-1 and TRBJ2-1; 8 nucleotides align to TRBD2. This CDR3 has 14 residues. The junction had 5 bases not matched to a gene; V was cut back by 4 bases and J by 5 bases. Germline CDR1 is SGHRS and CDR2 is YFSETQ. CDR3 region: CASSQIAGNNEQFF. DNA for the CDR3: TGCGCCAGCAGCCAGATAGCGGGAAACAATGAGCAGTTCTTC.

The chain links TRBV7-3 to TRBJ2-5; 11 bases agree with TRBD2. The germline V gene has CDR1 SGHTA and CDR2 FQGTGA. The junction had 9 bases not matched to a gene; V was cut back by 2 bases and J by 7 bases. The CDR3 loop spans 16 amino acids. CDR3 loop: CASSLEVSGGAGTQYF. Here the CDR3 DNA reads TGTGCCAGCAGCTTAGAAGTTAGCGGGGGGGCCGGGACCCAGTACTTC.

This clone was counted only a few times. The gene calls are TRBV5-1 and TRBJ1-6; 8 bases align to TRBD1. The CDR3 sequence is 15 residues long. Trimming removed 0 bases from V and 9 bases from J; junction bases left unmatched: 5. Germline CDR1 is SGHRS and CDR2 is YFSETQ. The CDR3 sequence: CASSLDGQGSSPLHF. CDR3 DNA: TGCGCCAGCAGCTTGGATGGACAGGGTAGTTCACCCCTCCACTTT.

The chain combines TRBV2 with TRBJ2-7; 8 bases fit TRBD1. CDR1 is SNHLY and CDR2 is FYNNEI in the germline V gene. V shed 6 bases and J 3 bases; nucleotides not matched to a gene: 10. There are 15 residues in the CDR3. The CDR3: CASSTRTGWNYEQYF. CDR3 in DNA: TGTGCCAGCAGCACACGGACAGGGTGGAACTACGAGCAGTACTTC.

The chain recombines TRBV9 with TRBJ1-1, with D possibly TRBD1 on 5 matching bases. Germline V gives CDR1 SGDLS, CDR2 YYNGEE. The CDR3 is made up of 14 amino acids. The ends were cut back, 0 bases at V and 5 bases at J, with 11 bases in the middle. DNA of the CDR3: TGTGCCAGCAGCGTAGGAGTTGGGGGGACTGAAGCTTTCTTT. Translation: CASSVGVGGTEAFF.

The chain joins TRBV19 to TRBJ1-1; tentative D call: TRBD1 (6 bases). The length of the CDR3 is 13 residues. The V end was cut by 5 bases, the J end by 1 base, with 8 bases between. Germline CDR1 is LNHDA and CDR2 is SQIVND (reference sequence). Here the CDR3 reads CASSPRGNTEAFF. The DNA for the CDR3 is TGTGCCAGTAGTCCCAGGGGGAACACTGAAGCTTTCTTT. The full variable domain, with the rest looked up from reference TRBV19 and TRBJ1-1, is DGGITQSPKYLFRKEGQNVTLSCEQNLNHDAMYWYRQDPGQGLRLIYYSQIVNDFQKGDIAEGYSVSREKKESFPLTVTSAQKNPTAFYLCASSPRGNTEAFFGQGTRLTVV.

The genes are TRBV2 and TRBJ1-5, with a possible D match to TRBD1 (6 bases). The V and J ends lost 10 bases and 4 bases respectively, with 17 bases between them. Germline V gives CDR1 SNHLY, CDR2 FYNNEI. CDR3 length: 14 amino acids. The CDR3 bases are TGTGCCATCCAACAGGGAGGGACAAATCAGCCCCAGCATTTT. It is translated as CAIQQGGTNQPQHF.

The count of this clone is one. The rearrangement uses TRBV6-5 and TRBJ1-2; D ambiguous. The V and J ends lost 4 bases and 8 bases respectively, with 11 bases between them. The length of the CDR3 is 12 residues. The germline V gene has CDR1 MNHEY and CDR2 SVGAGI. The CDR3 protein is CASSSTARGYTF. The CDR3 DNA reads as TGTGCCAGCAGTTCCACAGCCCGCGGCTACACCTTC.

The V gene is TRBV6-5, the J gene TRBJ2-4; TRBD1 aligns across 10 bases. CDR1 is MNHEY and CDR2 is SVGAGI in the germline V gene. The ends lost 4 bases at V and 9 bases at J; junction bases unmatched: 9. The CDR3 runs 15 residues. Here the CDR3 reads CASSFTGTGVFIQYF. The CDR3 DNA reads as TGTGCCAGCAGTTTTACCGGGACAGGGGTTTTCATTCAGTACTTC.

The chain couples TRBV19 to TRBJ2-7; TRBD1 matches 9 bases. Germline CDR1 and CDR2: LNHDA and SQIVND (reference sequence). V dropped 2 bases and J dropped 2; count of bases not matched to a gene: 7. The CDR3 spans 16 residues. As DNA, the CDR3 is TGTGCCAGTAGTATAAATTCCGGGACAGGGCCCTACGAGCAGTACTTC. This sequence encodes CASSINSGTGPYEQYF.

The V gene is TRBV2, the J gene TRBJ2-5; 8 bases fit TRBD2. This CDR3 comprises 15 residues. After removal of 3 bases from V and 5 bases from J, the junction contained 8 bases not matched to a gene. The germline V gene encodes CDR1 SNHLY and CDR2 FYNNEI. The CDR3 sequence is CASSEGLAGRETQYF. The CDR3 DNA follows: TGTGCCAGCAGTGAGGGGCTAGCGGGTAGGGAGACCCAGTACTTC.

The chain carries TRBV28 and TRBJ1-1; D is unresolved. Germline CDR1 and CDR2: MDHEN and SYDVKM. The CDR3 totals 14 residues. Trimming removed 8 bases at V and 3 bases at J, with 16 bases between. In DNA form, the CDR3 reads TGTGCCAGCGATCGGGATCTGGGAGACACTGAAGCTTTCTTT. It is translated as CASDRDLGDTEAFF.

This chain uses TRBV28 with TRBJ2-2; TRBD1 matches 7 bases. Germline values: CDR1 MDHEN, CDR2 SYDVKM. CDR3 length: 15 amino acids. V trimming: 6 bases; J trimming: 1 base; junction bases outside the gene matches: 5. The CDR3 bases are TGTGCCAGCAGCCGGCCAGGGGGGAACACCGGGGAGCTGTTTTTT. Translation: CASSRPGGNTGELFF.

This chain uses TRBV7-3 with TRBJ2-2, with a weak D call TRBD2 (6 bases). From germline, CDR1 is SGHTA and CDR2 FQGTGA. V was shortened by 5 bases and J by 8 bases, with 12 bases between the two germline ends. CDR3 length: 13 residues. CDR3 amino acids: CASSPGRGGELFF. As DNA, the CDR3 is TGTGCCAGCAGCCCCGGTCGGGGGGGGGAGCTGTTTTTT.

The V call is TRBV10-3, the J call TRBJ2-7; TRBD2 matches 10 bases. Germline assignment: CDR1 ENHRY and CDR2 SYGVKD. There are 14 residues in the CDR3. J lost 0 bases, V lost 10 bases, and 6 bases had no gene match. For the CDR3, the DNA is TGTGCCACGAAGACTAGCGGGCCCTCCTACGAGCAGTACTTC. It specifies CATKTSGPSYEQYF.